This T cell receptor beta chain derives from a study of shared clonotypes between healthy human individuals. Splitting of each subset's genomic DNA was done evenly across several immunoSEQ plates. TCRdb's table, derived via immunoSEQ multiplex PCR, lists solely in-frame clones and lacks some. The sample consists of around 2.5 million clones, roughly 93% of them appearing once. Donors were healthy HIV-negative adults without recent acute infections or vaccinations. The J segment lost 0 bases and the V segment lost 1 base, leaving 6 bases of the junction unmatched. This CDR3 spans 17 amino acids. The germline V gene has CDR1 SGHDN and CDR2 FVKESK.

The chain couples TRBV14 to TRBJ2-3; 8 nucleotides agree with TRBD2. The clonotype originates from a man aged 18 to 30 in good health. Some clones in this sample may be carry-over from other donors' samples. Sample: naive CD4+ T cells from PBMCs. Described subset: CD45RA+ positively selected. The CDR3 reads CASSQVAGTLSTDTQYF. DNA for the CDR3: TGTGCCAGCAGCCAAGTAGCGGGGACTCTTAGCACAGATACGCAGTATTTT.